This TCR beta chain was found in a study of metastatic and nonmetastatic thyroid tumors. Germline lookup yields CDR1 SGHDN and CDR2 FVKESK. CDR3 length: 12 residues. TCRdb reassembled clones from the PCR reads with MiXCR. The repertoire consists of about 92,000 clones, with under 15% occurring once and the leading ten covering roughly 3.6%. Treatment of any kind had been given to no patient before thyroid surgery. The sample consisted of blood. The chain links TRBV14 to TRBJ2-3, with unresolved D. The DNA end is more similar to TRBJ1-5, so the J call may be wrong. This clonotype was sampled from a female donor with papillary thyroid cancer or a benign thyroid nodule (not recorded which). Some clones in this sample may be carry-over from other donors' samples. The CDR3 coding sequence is TGTGCCAGCAGTATCCCTGCAGATACGCAGCATTTT. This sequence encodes CASSIPADTQHF.